One and the same sample provided the 6 T cell receptor beta chains below, sequenced in a study of shared clonotypes between healthy human individuals. Assay used: immunoSEQ multiplex PCR; TCRdb lists only in-frame clones, some missing. The data hold approximately 99,000 clones, with approximately 70% observed a single time. What was sequenced was memory CD8+ T cells sorted from blood. Specified subset: CD45RO+ cells pooled with CCR7-negative TemRA cells. These receptors all come from a woman aged 25-40 years in good health.

V is TRBV6-5 and J is TRBJ2-3, with TRBD2 as a possible D gene (5 bases). Trimming pared 8 bases from V and 1 base from J, leaving 16 bases between. CDR3 length: 15 residues. Germline V gene lookup returns CDR1 MNHEY and CDR2 SVGAGI. The CDR3 sequence: CASPRLATCTDTQYF. DNA for the CDR3: TGTGCCAGCCCCCGGCTAGCCACCTGCACAGATACGCAGTATTTT.

J is TRBJ2-7 and V is TRBV25-1; tentatively, D is TRBD1 or TRBD2 (5 bases each). Germline CDR1 MGHDK, CDR2 SYGVNS. V lost 7 bases to trimming and J lost 2 bases, with 15 bases between them. The CDR3 totals 14 residues. The CDR3 protein is CASTEGTGAYEQYF. The DNA of the CDR3 is TGTGCCAGCACAGAGGGGACCGGAGCCTACGAGCAGTACTTC.

V is TRBV11-2 and J is TRBJ2-7; 8 positions match TRBD2. Germline V CDR1 and CDR2: SGHAT, FQNNGV. The CDR3 has 15 residues. Losses at the gene ends were 2 bases for V and 3 bases for J; bases not matched to a gene: 6. The CDR3 nucleotides are TGTGCCAGCAGCTTATTTACTAGCGGCGGCTACGAGCAGTACTTC. It specifies CASSLFTSGGYEQYF.

The chain links TRBV27 to TRBJ2-7; D might be TRBD1 (6 bases). The V and J ends lost 2 bases and 3 bases respectively, with 14 bases between them. CDR1 is MNHEY, CDR2 SMNVEV, per germline (reference sequence). The CDR3 consists of 15 residues. The CDR3 sequence is CASSLRGGLIYEQYF. In DNA form, the CDR3 reads TGTGCCAGCAGTTTAAGAGGGGGTTTGATCTACGAGCAGTACTTC.

The rearrangement links TRBV27 to TRBJ1-1; D may be TRBD1 (6 bases). Germline CDR1 is MNHEY and CDR2 is SMNVEV (reference sequence). V dropped 7 bases and J dropped 7 bases, with 22 bases sitting between them. CDR3 length: 15 residues. This chain's CDR3 is CASTHLGGAPHEAFF. CDR3 coding DNA: TGTGCCAGCACCCACCTCGGGGGGGCCCCTCATGAAGCTTTCTTT.

In its sample, this clone was seen a few times. This chain uses TRBV28 with TRBJ1-2; D remains ambiguous. The V end was cut by 6 bases, the J end by 2 bases, with 13 bases between. CDR1 MDHEN and CDR2 SYDVKM come from the germline V gene. This CDR3 region has 14 residues. In DNA form, the CDR3 reads TGTGCCAGCAGGCACCAAGCAAGAAACTATGGCTACACCTTC. It yields the protein CASRHQARNYGYTF.